One and the same sample provided the 20 T cell receptor beta chains below, sequenced in a study of cytomegalovirus exposure and HLA in healthy donors. In the PCR, 60 Vbeta and 13 Jbeta primers were used. Measured with immunoSEQ multiplex PCR; TCRdb has only the in-frame clones, and not every one. The data show about 92,000 clones, 80% seen once. The sequencing input was PBMCs. These receptor sequences come from a man aged 18 to 29 in good health and CMV-seronegative.

The chain has TRBV2 and TRBJ2-7, with D possibly TRBD2 on 6 matching bases. V gave up 4 bases and J gave up 0 bases, with 13 bases separating them. Germline CDR1 is SNHLY and CDR2 is FYNNEI. This CDR3 is 15 amino acids long. For the CDR3, the DNA is TGTGCCAGCAGTGCCCGGGACTCAACCTCCTACGAGCAGTACTTC. Translated: CASSARDSTSYEQYF.

The chain combines TRBV6-5 with TRBJ1-2, with D possibly matching TRBD1 (5 bases). Germline loops: CDR1 MNHEY, CDR2 SVGAGI. This CDR3 is 15 amino acids long. With 4 bases removed from V and 4 bases from J, the gap between germline ends came to 16 bases. The CDR3 loop reads CASSLDGHRIYGYTF. The CDR3 DNA sequence: TGTGCCAGCAGTTTAGATGGGCACAGGATCTATGGCTACACCTTC.

The chain carries TRBV6-5 and TRBJ2-1; D remains unclear. CDR3 length: 13 amino acids. Germline V gene lookup returns CDR1 MNHEY and CDR2 SVGAGI. Between the trimmed V and J ends, which lost 1 base and 9 bases, there was a span of 10 bases. The CDR3 nucleotides are TGTGCCAGCAGTTACTTGGGTAGAGGTGAGCAGTTCTTC. Translation gives CASSYLGRGEQFF.

The rearrangement links TRBV27 to TRBJ2-1; D possibly corresponds to TRBD2 (6 bases). The CDR3 sequence is 14 residues long. Trimming shortened V by 6 bases and J by 8 bases, and 17 bases separated the two germline ends. Germline V gives CDR1 MNHEY, CDR2 SMNVEV (reference sequence). DNA for the CDR3: TGTGCCAGCAGAATCTTAAGCGGGCCCGATGAGCAGTTCTTC. Its protein product is CASRILSGPDEQFF.

J is TRBJ1-2 and V is TRBV7-9, with 9 positions matching TRBD1. Unmatched junction bases numbered 15, after V lost 3 bases and J lost 7 bases. There are 17 residues in the CDR3. Germline V gives CDR1 SEHNR, CDR2 FQNEAQ (reference sequence). CDR3 loop: CASSFELWDRVWTGYTF. CDR3 nucleotides: TGTGCCAGCAGCTTTGAACTGTGGGACAGGGTGTGGACTGGCTACACCTTC.

This clone occurred a few times. The rearrangement links TRBV4-2 to TRBJ1-2; TRBD1 matches 9 bases. V lost 3 bases, J lost 6 bases, and 8 bases stayed unmatched. The CDR3 consists of 15 residues. In germline, CDR1 is LGHNA, CDR2 YNFKEQ. The CDR3 is CASSHRTGEIHGYTF. CDR3 nucleotide sequence: TGTGCCAGCAGCCATCGGACAGGGGAAATTCATGGCTACACCTTC.

The genes are TRBV5-1 and TRBJ2-3, with TRBD1 as a possible D gene (6 bases). The V end lost 5 bases, the J end lost 3 bases, and 13 bases lay between the germline ends. Germline V gene data show CDR1 as SGHRS and CDR2 as YFSETQ. The CDR3 length is 14 residues. CDR3 DNA sequence: TGCGCCAGCAGTCATGATCAGGGGACAGATACGCAGTATTTT. As protein: CASSHDQGTDTQYF. Full variable domain (outside the CDR3, taken from reference TRBV5-1 and TRBJ2-3): KAGVTQTPRYLIKTRGQQVTLSCSPISGHRSVSWYQQTPGQGLQFLFEYFSETQRNKGNFPGRFSGRQFSNSRSEMNVSTLELGDSALYLCASSHDQGTDTQYFGPGTRLTVL.

The chain links TRBV7-8 to TRBJ2-3, with D possibly matching TRBD2 (5 bases). With 3 bases removed from V and 5 bases from J, the gap between germline ends came to 9 bases. Germline V gene lookup returns CDR1 SGHVS and CDR2 FQNEAQ. The CDR3 totals 13 residues. The CDR3 coding sequence is TGTGCCAGCAGCTTTAGAGAGGGAGATACGCAGTATTTT. It specifies CASSFREGDTQYF.

Here the CDR3 reads CASSSRAGTPGEQYF. The CDR3 coding sequence is TGCGCCAGCAGCTCGAGGGCAGGAACTCCGGGCGAGCAGTACTTC. The chain couples TRBV5-1 to TRBJ2-7; D possibly corresponds to TRBD2 (5 bases). This CDR3 region has 15 residues. Trimming pared 3 bases from V and 6 bases from J, leaving 19 bases between. The germline V gene encodes CDR1 SGHRS and CDR2 YFSETQ.

Here the CDR3 reads CASSDDPGQGEEKLFF. The CDR3, as DNA: TGTGCCAGCAGCGACGATCCGGGACAGGGAGAGGAAAAACTGTTTTTT. The chain combines TRBV9 with TRBJ1-4; 9 nucleotides align to TRBD1. The V gene end was trimmed by 3 bases and the J gene end by 8 bases; junction bases not matched to a gene: 11. CDR3 length equals 16 residues. Germline V CDR1 and CDR2: SGDLS, YYNGEE. Drawing the rest from reference TRBV9 and TRBJ1-4, the complete variable domain is DSGVTQTPKHLITATGQRVTLRCSPRSGDLSVYWYQQSLDQGLQFLIQYYNGEERAKGNILERFSAQQFPDLHSELNLSSLELGDSALYFCASSDDPGQGEEKLFFGSGTQLSVL.

V gene TRBV29-1 combines with J gene TRBJ1-2; D call uncertain. The CDR3 sequence is 12 residues long. Germline V gene data show CDR1 as SQVTM and CDR2 as ANQGSEA. V dropped 7 bases and J dropped 4 bases, with 13 bases sitting between them. The CDR3 bases are TGCAGCGCCCCAGAGGTCCTCTATGGCTACACCTTC. It yields the protein CSAPEVLYGYTF.

The V gene is TRBV30, the J gene TRBJ1-4, with 8 bases matching TRBD1. The CDR3 spans 15 residues. Per the germline V gene, CDR1 is GTSNPN and CDR2 is SVGIG (reference sequence). After removal of 0 bases from V and 8 bases from J, the junction contained 8 bases not matched to a gene. The CDR3 DNA is TGTGCCTGGAGTGTACTGGACAGGGATCAGGAAAAACTGTTTTTT. Protein product: CAWSVLDRDQEKLFF. Using reference TRBV30 and TRBJ1-4 for the parts outside the CDR3, the full variable domain is SQTIHQWPATLVQPVGSPLSLECTVEGTSNPNLYWYRQAAGRGLQLLFYSVGIGQISSEVPQNLSASRPQDRQFILSSKKLLLSDSGFYLCAWSVLDRDQEKLFFGSGTQLSVL.

This chain uses TRBV4-1 with TRBJ2-3; 11 bases agree with TRBD2. Germline-derived CDR1 and CDR2 are MGHRA and YSYEKL. Trimming at V came to 7 bases and at J to 4 bases, leaving 7 bases not matched to a gene. This CDR3 region has 15 residues. The CDR3 coding sequence is TGCGCCAGCACCGAGACTAGCGGGGTCGCAGATACGCAGTATTTT. Amino acids: CASTETSGVADTQYF.

V gene TRBV7-6 combines with J gene TRBJ2-5; TRBD2 aligns across 9 bases. Germline-derived CDR1 and CDR2 are SGHVS and FNYEAQ. This CDR3 spans 18 amino acids. The V and J ends lost 3 bases and 5 bases, in that order; junction bases with no gene match: 16. The CDR3 DNA reads TGTGCCAGCAGCTTGGGGGGAGCCGCGGGGGGGGTCGCGGAGACCCAGTACTTC. This codes for CASSLGGAAGGVAETQYF.

The chain recombines TRBV7-2 with TRBJ1-4; D possibly corresponds to TRBD1 (6 bases). Trimming took off 4 bases at V and 6 bases at J, with 12 bases between the two ends. The CDR3 is 14 residues long. Germline V gene data show CDR1 as SGHTA and CDR2 as FQGNSA. The CDR3, as DNA: TGTGCCAGCAGCTCCGGACAGCACGATGAAAAACTGTTTTTT. It translates to CASSSGQHDEKLFF.

The chain employs TRBV5-6 and TRBJ2-5; 10 bases agree with TRBD1. V was pared by 0 bases and J by 4 bases, with 3 bases of the junction left unmatched. The CDR3 covers 15 residues. CDR1 is SGHDT and CDR2 is YYEEEE in the germline V gene. The CDR3 bases are TGTGCCAGCAGCTTGGGGACAGGGGGAGGAGAGACCCAGTACTTC. Amino acid sequence: CASSLGTGGGETQYF. Based on the CDR3 plus reference TRBV5-6 and TRBJ2-5, the full variable domain is DAGVTQSPTHLIKTRGQQVTLRCSPKSGHDTVSWYQQALGQGPQFIFQYYEEEERQRGNFPDRFSGHQFPNYSSELNVNALLLGDSALYLCASSLGTGGGETQYFGPGTRLLVL.

The rearrangement joins TRBV6-1 to TRBJ2-1; no reliable D call. The CDR3 extends over 16 amino acids. With 2 bases removed from V and 2 bases from J, the gap between germline ends came to 13 bases. Germline CDR1 is MNHNS and CDR2 is SASEGT. The CDR3 DNA sequence: TGTGCCAGCAGTGAAACTGATAGAAAAGCCTACAATGAGCAGTTCTTC. Its translation is CASSETDRKAYNEQFF.

The V gene is TRBV5-1, the J gene TRBJ1-6; TRBD1 aligns across 8 bases. Looked up from germline, CDR1 is SGHRS and CDR2 is YFSETQ. The V segment lost 4 bases and the J segment 7 bases; nucleotides outside the gene matches: 7. This CDR3 is 15 amino acids long. The CDR3 nucleotides are TGCGCCAGCAGCGTGGGACAGGTGCAAAATTCACCCCTCCACTTT. Its translation is CASSVGQVQNSPLHF.

The chain combines TRBV7-2 with TRBJ1-5; 9 bases agree with TRBD1. Germline values: CDR1 SGHTA, CDR2 FQGNSA. This CDR3 spans 15 amino acids. V dropped 5 bases and J dropped 4; count of bases not matched to a gene: 6. In nucleotides, the CDR3 is TGTGCCAGCAGCCGGGGGACAGGGATTAATCAGCCCCAGCATTTT. Translation gives CASSRGTGINQPQHF. Combining the CDR3 with reference TRBV7-2 and TRBJ1-5 gives the whole variable domain GAGVSQSPSNKVTEKGKDVELRCDPISGHTALYWYRQSLGQGLEFLIYFQGNSAPDKSGLPSDRFSAERTGGSVSTLTIQRTQQEDSAVYLCASSRGTGINQPQHFGDGTRLSIL.

This chain uses TRBV12-5 with TRBJ2-7; TRBD2 might be the D (6 bases). V was clipped by 1 base and J by 0 bases, with 7 bases between them. This CDR3 contains 14 residues. The germline gives CDR1 LGHNT, CDR2 FRNRAP. The CDR3 spells CASGLDGSSYEQYF. The CDR3 bases are TGTGCTAGTGGTTTGGACGGGAGCTCCTACGAGCAGTACTTC. Using reference TRBV12-5 and TRBJ2-7 for the parts outside the CDR3, the full variable domain is DARVTQTPRHKVTEMGQEVTMRCQPILGHNTVFWYRQTMMQGLELLAYFRNRAPLDDSGMPKDRFSAEMPDATLATLKIQPSEPRDSAVYFCASGLDGSSYEQYFGPGTRLTVT.